This paragraph reports one TCR beta chain. This record belongs to a study of blood T cell repertoires in COVID-19. Study summary: Acute-phase and convalescent COVID-19 samples originated in the United States, Italy and Spain. PBMCs, B-cell-depleted T cells, or T cells were the source of the cDNA or gDNA that made up the material.

J lost 6 bases, V lost 7 bases, and 10 bases had no gene match. CDR1 and CDR2 from the germline V gene are MNHEY and SVGAGI. The CDR3 runs 15 residues. Sequencing was performed with immunoSEQ multiplex PCR; in TCRdb, only in-frame clones are kept and a portion is missing. The table lists over 300,000 clones, about 83% of them singletons, with approximately 1.2% in the top ten. The source material was peripheral blood. The chain combines TRBV6-5 with TRBJ1-2; TRBD1 agrees at 11 bases. This clonotype was sampled from a woman between 45 and 60 years old with acute or convalescent COVID-19. Here the CDR3 DNA reads TGTGCCAGCACCGGACAGGGGGCGACGCCCCATGGCTACACCTTC. As protein: CASTGQGATPHGYTF.